This TCR beta chain was found in a study of cytomegalovirus exposure and HLA in healthy donors. The study, taken as a whole, reports: CMV antigen specificity of a few CMV-associated chains was confirmed in vitro. Apparent HLA restriction characterized most CMV-associated TCR beta chains in a later analysis. Reports indicate that TCR beta sequences accurately predicted the HLA-A and HLA-B alleles of most subjects.

Though probably carrying unrecorded immune exposures, donors were nominally healthy at sampling. PCR was performed using 60 Vbeta and 13 Jbeta primers. The repertoire was sequenced with immunoSEQ multiplex PCR; TCRdb's copy has only in-frame clones and lacks some. In the table there are under 150,000 clones, over 65% of which are singletons. Points on this clone: The target antigen is unknown.

Per germline, CDR1 SQVTM and CDR2 ANQGSEA. With 4 bases removed from V and 8 bases from J, the gap between germline ends came to 14 bases. The CDR3 is 12 amino acids. The specimen was PBMCs. The TCR was taken from a woman aged 25 to 45 in good health and CMV-seropositive. The chain uses TRBV29-1 and TRBJ1-2; tentatively, D is TRBD1 (6 bases). As DNA, the CDR3 is TGCAGCGTTGTGGGACACGACTGGGGCTACACCTTC. It translates to CSVVGHDWGYTF.